The sequence of this TCR beta chain was determined in a study of T cell repertoires in cytomegalovirus infection. Background on the study: Public TCR beta signatures marked donors with CMV infection and the matching HLA.

This clonotype was counted ten times or more. Its target is unknown. Regarding the study as a whole: There were HLA-C-restricted CMV-specific TCR beta clonotypes dominating the ex vivo response. Cumulative frequency (of public TCR beta family members) identified carriers of CMV plus the relevant HLA.

Via MiXCR, TCRdb re-called the reads, giving one row per CDR3 protein. The sample holds approximately 240,000 distinct CDR3 sequences; around an eighth are singletons and the top ten take 1.5% to 2%. J was trimmed by 6 bases and V by 0 bases; bases with no gene match: 3. This CDR3 contains 15 residues. Germline V gives CDR1 MNHEY, CDR2 SVGEGT. The sample consisted of PBMCs. The clonotype comes from a human donor in good health (CMV status not recorded). Some clones in this sample may be carry-over from other donors' samples. The chain combines TRBV6-2 or TRBV6-3 with TRBJ2-1; 9 nucleotides match TRBD2. DNA for the CDR3: TGTGCCAGCAGTTACTCGCGGGGGGGCCTCAATGAGCAGTTCTTC. Its translation: CASSYSRGGLNEQFF.